The 20 T cell receptor beta chains in this list originate from one sample, sequenced in a study of cytomegalovirus exposure and HLA in healthy donors. The data were produced by immunoSEQ multiplex PCR, yet TCRdb's version contains in-frame clones alone and is incomplete. The sample includes 90,000 to 120,000 clones, approximately 94% of them seen just once. Sequencing was done on a sample of PBMCs. These receptors came from a young woman in good health and CMV-seronegative.

V is TRBV6-6 and J is TRBJ1-3; 7 nucleotides align to TRBD1. The CDR3 runs 13 residues. The V gene's germline CDR1 is MNHNY and CDR2 SVGAGI (reference sequence). The J segment lost 2 bases and the V segment lost 11 bases, leaving 6 bases of the junction unmatched. In nucleotides, the CDR3 is TGTGCCCATAGCGGGACAGCTGGAAACACCATATATTTT. Translated, it gives CAHSGTAGNTIYF.

V usage is TRBV9 and J usage is TRBJ1-1, with TRBD1 identical over 11 bases. CDR1 and CDR2 (germline): SGDLS, YYNGEE. Trimming at V came to 3 bases and at J to 3 bases, leaving 4 bases not matched to a gene. The CDR3 consists of 15 residues. The DNA of the CDR3 is TGTGCCAGCAGCGGTGGACAGGGGGCGGACACTGAAGCTTTCTTT. Protein product: CASSGGQGADTEAFF.

This chain links TRBV30 with TRBJ2-1; 10 nucleotides align to TRBD2. Unmatched junction bases numbered 12, after V lost 3 bases and J lost 7 bases. The CDR3 spans 16 residues. Germline values: CDR1 GTSNPN, CDR2 SVGIG (reference sequence). Here the CDR3 DNA reads TGTGCCTGGAGCCTACTAGCGGGGCCTATCGGGAATGAGCAGTTCTTC. It translates to CAWSLLAGPIGNEQFF.

The chain recombines TRBV7-8 with TRBJ1-1; D uncertain. CDR3 size: 11 residues. Germline values: CDR1 SGHVS, CDR2 FQNEAQ. V gave up 6 bases and J gave up 1 base, with 3 bases separating them. In nucleotides, the CDR3 is TGTGCCAGCAGTCAGAACACTGAAGCTTTCTTT. Residues: CASSQNTEAFF.

The V and J genes are TRBV28 and TRBJ1-4, with unresolved D. Trimming left V 5 bases short and J 8 bases short, with 12 bases between. The CDR3 is made up of 13 amino acids. Looked up from germline, CDR1 is MDHEN and CDR2 is SYDVKM. In DNA, the CDR3 is TGTGCCAGCAGTCGAACAGTCGGAGAAAAACTGTTTTTT. The encoded protein is CASSRTVGEKLFF.

This clone came up once. The chain joins TRBV7-9 to TRBJ2-3, with 12 bases aligning to TRBD2. CDR1 and CDR2 from the germline V gene are SEHNR and FQNEAQ (reference sequence). The CDR3 contains 14 residues. After removal of 10 bases from V and 2 bases from J, the junction contained 4 bases not matched to a gene. This CDR3 reads CATRTSGVTDTQYF. The CDR3 coding sequence is TGTGCCACCAGGACTAGCGGGGTCACAGATACGCAGTATTTT. Using reference TRBV7-9 and TRBJ2-3 for the parts outside the CDR3, the full variable domain is DTGVSQNPRHKITKRGQNVTFRCDPISEHNRLYWYRQTLGQGPEFLTYFQNEAQLEKSRLLSDRFSAERPKGSFSTLEIQRTEQGDSAMYLCATRTSGVTDTQYFGPGTRLTVL.

The gene calls are TRBV7-8 and TRBJ1-5; a weak D match, TRBD1 (5 bases). CDR3 length: 15 residues. V lost 0 bases and J lost 1, with 7 bases in between. Germline CDR1 reads SGHVS; CDR2 reads FQNEAQ. The CDR3 here is CASSLAAGSNQPQHF. In DNA, the CDR3 is TGTGCCAGCAGCTTAGCGGCAGGGAGCAATCAGCCCCAGCATTTT.

DNA of the CDR3: TGTGCCAGCAGTTTAATGGGGACTAGCGGGGGTGATGAGCAGTTCTTC. Translation gives CASSLMGTSGGDEQFF. V usage is TRBV27 and J usage is TRBJ2-1; 14 bases are a match to TRBD2. CDR1 MNHEY and CDR2 SMNVEV come from the germline V gene (reference sequence). The ends lost 2 bases at V and 8 bases at J; junction bases unmatched: 5. CDR3 length equals 16 residues.

This chain joins TRBV7-3 and TRBJ2-1, with 10 positions matching TRBD2. Germline V gene sequence: CDR1 SGHTA, CDR2 FQGTGA. Trimming at V came to 0 bases and at J to 7 bases, leaving 6 bases not matched to a gene. This CDR3 is 16 amino acids long. CDR3 sequence reads: CASSLTGSGGTNEQFF. CDR3 in DNA: TGTGCCAGCAGCTTAACGGGTAGCGGGGGGACAAATGAGCAGTTCTTC.

This chain links TRBV1 with TRBJ1-5. TRBV1 is given as a pseudogene. The CDR3 length is 18 residues. The CDR3 sequence: CTSSQDRGQIPSNQPQHF. In nucleotides, the CDR3 is TGCACCAGCAGCCAAGATCGAGGGCAGATTCCTAGCAATCAGCCCCAGCATTTT.

This chain uses TRBV30 with TRBJ2-3; 10 bases agree with TRBD1. Trimming at V came to 3 bases and at J to 4 bases, leaving 7 bases not matched to a gene. Germline CDR1 and CDR2: GTSNPN and SVGIG (reference sequence). The CDR3 spans 15 residues. CDR3 DNA sequence: TGTGCCTGGAGAGCGACAGGGGGCTGGGCAGATACGCAGTATTTT. Protein: CAWRATGGWADTQYF.

The chain combines TRBV28 with TRBJ1-6; 7 nucleotides align to TRBD1. CDR3 length equals 15 residues. Germline CDR1 and CDR2: MDHEN and SYDVKM. Germline trimming cut 5 bases from V and 9 bases from J; bases unmatched to any gene: 10. The CDR3 region is CASSQYRGKSSPLHF. CDR3 DNA sequence: TGTGCCAGCAGTCAATACAGGGGTAAAAGTTCACCCCTCCACTTT.

This chain uses TRBV6-5 with TRBJ1-1; D is unresolved. This CDR3 is 15 amino acids long. The V gene lost 4 bases and the J gene lost 0 bases, with 12 bases spanning the gap. Germline V gene lookup returns CDR1 MNHEY and CDR2 SVGAGI. The CDR3 DNA reads as TGTGCCAGCAGTTTGCAACCACAGATGAACACTGAAGCTTTCTTT. As protein: CASSLQPQMNTEAFF.

The J gene is TRBJ2-7, the V gene TRBV27; 8 nucleotides align to TRBD1. Germline CDR1 MNHEY, CDR2 SMNVEV (reference sequence). The CDR3 length is 19 residues. Trimming cost V 3 bases and J 2 bases; bases outside gene matches: 18. CDR3 sequence: CASSFQPDKGQGRPYEQYF. DNA of the CDR3: TGTGCCAGCAGTTTTCAACCCGATAAAGGACAGGGTAGGCCCTACGAGCAGTACTTC.

The DNA of the CDR3 is TGTGCAAGTCGCGCAGGGACAGGGTATAATTCACCCCTCCACTTT. It yields the protein CASRAGTGYNSPLHF. This chain links TRBV12-2 with TRBJ1-6; TRBD1 reflects the table's D call only, with no check against the DNA. TRBV12-2 is termed a pseudogene. This CDR3 contains 15 residues.

The J gene is TRBJ2-5, the V gene TRBV2; D unresolved. The J call is doubtful: the DNA matches TRBJ2-7 better. The germline gives CDR1 SNHLY, CDR2 FYNNEI. The CDR3 has 15 amino acids. CDR3 nucleotide sequence: TGTGCCAGCAGCGGCACTTTAGGAGTTCTCTACGAGCAGTACTTC. Protein sequence: CASSGTLGVLYEQYF.

V and J are TRBV5-6 and TRBJ1-1, with no clear D. Germline loops: CDR1 SGHDT, CDR2 YYEEEE. Trimming shortened V by 0 bases and J by 3 bases, and 6 bases separated the two germline ends. CDR3 length equals 13 residues. The CDR3 nucleotides read TGTGCCAGCAGCTTGGGTCGGGACACTGAAGCTTTCTTT. Its translation: CASSLGRDTEAFF.

This chain links TRBV18 with TRBJ2-7; the match to TRBD2 covers 10 bases. The CDR3 is made up of 13 amino acids. Trimming took 3 bases from V and 6 from J; bases not matched to a gene: 2. The V gene's germline CDR1 is KGHSH and CDR2 LQKENI. CDR3 sequence reads: CASSPRTSGEQYF. The CDR3 DNA reads TGTGCCAGCTCACCTCGGACTAGCGGCGAGCAGTACTTC.

The chain has TRBV28 and TRBJ1-6, with unresolved D. Germline CDR1 reads MDHEN; CDR2 reads SYDVKM. V gave up 4 bases and J gave up 2 bases, with 9 bases separating them. There are 15 residues in the CDR3. The CDR3 DNA reads TGTGCCAGCAGTTACCCCTCAGCCTATAATTCACCCCTCCACTTT. Translating it yields CASSYPSAYNSPLHF.

The V call is TRBV5-5, the J call TRBJ1-6; a possible D gene is TRBD1 (6 bases). V was clipped by 1 base and J by 4 bases, with 15 bases between them. The germline gives CDR1 SGHKS, CDR2 YYEKEE (reference sequence). The CDR3 has 17 residues. This CDR3 reads CASSLYPVQGYNSPLHF. In nucleotides, the CDR3 is TGTGCCAGCAGCTTGTACCCTGTCCAGGGGTATAATTCACCCCTCCACTTT.